This entry is about one TCR beta chain. This entry comes from a study of blood T cell repertoires in COVID-19. Across the whole study: Samples taken during acute and convalescent COVID-19 were collected in the United States, Italy and Spain.

Sequenced by immunoSEQ multiplex PCR; TCRdb stores in-frame clones only, minus some. The table shows 190,000 or so clones, with 94% occurring only once. Germline assignment: CDR1 LNHDA and CDR2 SQIVND (reference sequence). There are 16 residues in the CDR3. After removal of 1 base from V and 4 bases from J, the junction contained 8 bases not matched to a gene. The material sequenced was peripheral blood. V and J are TRBV19 and TRBJ2-3; TRBD1 matches at 7 bases. This TCR derives from a man younger than 40 with COVID-19, enrolled during active disease. The CDR3 protein is CASSIGQGRVSDTQYF. The CDR3 bases are TGTGCCAGTAGTATAGGACAGGGCCGAGTTTCAGATACGCAGTATTTT.